The clone carrying this TCR beta chain was counted ten times or more. What it binds is not known. 5'RACE generated cDNA with 10-nucleotide random UMIs. TCRdb itself ran the 5' RACE reads through MiXCR, one entry per CDR3 protein. The sample includes about 48,000 distinct CDR3 sequences, over 4.5% seen only once; the top ten take 1.1% to 1.5%. This sample is part of a study of neurological immune-mediated disorders. CDR1 is SGHDT, CDR2 YYEEEE, per germline. The CDR3 totals 18 residues. Germline trimming cut 0 bases from V and 1 base from J; bases unmatched to any gene: 7. Whole-study results and caveats: No sharing of CDR3 amino acid sequences was observed among expanded clones across subjects, suggesting private repertoires in all groups.

The receptor was isolated from a young woman with multiple sclerosis. Sequencing input: CD4+ T cells from blood. The chain is built from TRBV5-6 and TRBJ2-2; 9 nucleotides line up with TRBD2. Here the CDR3 DNA reads TGTGCCAGCAGCTTGGGAGGACTAGCGTTTAGGAACACCGGGGAGCTGTTTTTT. This codes for CASSLGGLAFRNTGELFF. Filled out from reference TRBV5-6 and TRBJ2-2, the complete variable domain reads DAGVTQSPTHLIKTRGQQVTLRCSPKSGHDTVSWYQQALGQGPQFIFQYYEEEERQRGNFPDRFSGHQFPNYSSELNVNALLLGDSALYLCASSLGGLAFRNTGELFFGEGSRLTVL.